One sample yielded the 15 T cell receptor beta chains listed below, sequenced in a study of blood T cells in healthy people across ages. With a J-beta primer mix and a sample-barcoded 5' primer, a second PCR ran roughly 6 to 11 cycles. TCRdb re-called the 5' RACE reads through MiXCR, storing one row per CDR3 protein. This table holds around 800,000 distinct CDR3 sequences, around 25% found once. The same data also went into a second study, on T cells of mothers and their children.

The source material was blood. The receptors shown here come from a boy aged 10-17 years in good health.

This chain joins TRBV11-2 and TRBJ1-2, with D maybe TRBD1 (5 bases). This CDR3 spans 15 amino acids. V was cut by 2 bases and J by 4 bases, with 14 bases left in between. CDR1 SGHAT and CDR2 FQNNGV come from the germline V gene. The CDR3 spells CASSLLGGAVYGYTF. The CDR3 DNA is TGTGCCAGCAGCTTATTAGGCGGGGCAGTCTATGGCTACACCTTC.

This rearrangement joins TRBV11-2 to TRBJ2-1; 11 bases agree with TRBD2. The trim removed 2 bases at V and 0 bases at J, leaving 9 bases unmatched. This CDR3 region has 19 residues. The germline V gene encodes CDR1 SGHAT and CDR2 FQNNGV. In DNA, the CDR3 is TGTGCCAGCAGCTTATCAGGGCTAGCGGGGGGCCTCTCCTACAATGAGCAGTTCTTC. Translation gives CASSLSGLAGGLSYNEQFF.

The chain has TRBV12-3 or TRBV12-4 and TRBJ2-7; D unclear. V lost 5 bases, J lost 0 bases, and 11 bases lay in between. This CDR3 spans 14 amino acids. As DNA, the CDR3 is TGTGCCAGCAGTGAAGACGGAAGCTCCTACGAGCAGTACTTC. Amino acid sequence: CASSEDGSSYEQYF.

Only a few counts were recorded for this clonotype. One end of the junction does not line up with germline, which may come from a read error. J is TRBJ2-5 and V is TRBV20-1; 12 bases are a match to TRBD2. Germline V lookup: CDR1 DFQATT, CDR2 SNEGSKA (reference sequence). The CDR3 spans 13 residues. The CDR3 reads CSTSGGPRETQYF. Written as DNA, the CDR3 is TGCAGTACTAGCGGGGGGCCGAGAGAGACCCAGTACTTC.

This clonotype was seen a few times. The chain couples TRBV5-1 to TRBJ1-4; unclear D gene. From germline, CDR1 is SGHRS and CDR2 YFSETQ. CDR3 length: 13 amino acids. V lost 4 bases, J lost 9 bases, and 13 bases lay in between. The CDR3 DNA is TGCGCCAGCAGCCTTGACCGCCCGAAAAAACTGTTTTTT. Its translation: CASSLDRPKKLFF.

This clonotype was picked up a small number of times. The gene calls are TRBV7-9 and TRBJ1-3; 7 bases match TRBD1. J gave up 2 bases and V 8 bases, and 15 bases lay outside the gene matches. CDR3 size: 17 residues. CDR1 SEHNR and CDR2 FQNEAQ come from the germline V gene (reference sequence). The CDR3 DNA reads TGTGCCAGCGGGACCCACAGGGGATTGAGGGCTGGAAACACCATATATTTT. Translated, it gives CASGTHRGLRAGNTIYF. Full variable domain (missing parts from reference TRBV7-9 and TRBJ1-3): DTGVSQNPRHKITKRGQNVTFRCDPISEHNRLYWYRQTLGQGPEFLTYFQNEAQLEKSRLLSDRFSAERPKGSFSTLEIQRTEQGDSAMYLCASGTHRGLRAGNTIYFGEGSWLTVV.

The chain is built from TRBV12-3 or TRBV12-4 and TRBJ2-5, with 12 bases matching TRBD2. The V gene end was trimmed by 5 bases and the J gene end by 5 bases; junction bases not matched to a gene: 9. This CDR3 is 16 amino acids long. The CDR3 nucleotides are TGTGCCAGCAGTCACCGGACTAGCGGGGAGGTGGAGACCCAGTACTTC. Amino acid sequence: CASSHRTSGEVETQYF.

This clonotype has a handful of counts. This chain uses TRBV7-2 with TRBJ1-2; the D gene is possibly TRBD1 (5 bases). Per the germline V gene, CDR1 is SGHTA and CDR2 is FQGNSA. The V end was cut by 1 base, the J end by 7 bases, with 16 bases between. There are 15 residues in the CDR3. The CDR3 sequence: CASSLVGGLQRGYTF. The CDR3 coding sequence is TGTGCCAGCAGCTTAGTGGGGGGACTTCAGCGTGGCTACACCTTC.

Only a few counts were recorded for this clonotype. This CDR3 is CASSQVRLAGEETQYF. DNA for the CDR3: TGTGCCAGCAGCCAAGTGCGACTAGCGGGCGAAGAGACCCAGTACTTC. The V and J genes are TRBV4-2 and TRBJ2-5; TRBD2 agrees at 10 bases. This CDR3 is 16 amino acids long. Germline V gene sequence: CDR1 LGHNA, CDR2 YNFKEQ. V shed 1 base and J 3 bases; nucleotides not matched to a gene: 5.

There are a few counts of this clonotype. The chain carries TRBV20-1 and TRBJ2-1; D is ambiguous. The V end lost 3 bases, the J end lost 0 bases, and 9 bases lay between the germline ends. Germline CDR1 DFQATT, CDR2 SNEGSKA (reference sequence). The CDR3 has 14 amino acids. In DNA form, the CDR3 reads TGCAGTGCTAGTCGCCGTAGCTCCTACAATGAGCAGTTCTTC. Translation: CSASRRSSYNEQFF.

In its sample, this clonotype was seen a few times. The V call is TRBV5-5, the J call TRBJ2-5; the D gene could be TRBD1 or TRBD2 (5 bases each). The DNA end lines up better with TRBJ2-1; the J call may be wrong. Germline values: CDR1 SGHKS, CDR2 YYEKEE (reference sequence). The CDR3 is 16 amino acids. The CDR3 DNA follows: TGTGCCAGCAGCTTAACCGGGACGGCCCTGGAAGGGGAGCAGTTCTTC. Translation gives CASSLTGTALEGEQFF.

The CDR3 DNA reads TGCGCCAGCAGCGTGGACAGACACCAAGAGACCCAGTACTTC. It yields the protein CASSVDRHQETQYF. J is TRBJ2-5 and V is TRBV5-1; D might be TRBD1 (6 bases). Germline loops: CDR1 SGHRS, CDR2 YFSETQ. V was shortened by 4 bases and J by 0 bases, with 10 bases between the two germline ends. The CDR3 loop spans 14 amino acids.

Only a few counts were recorded for this clonotype. V gene TRBV6-1 combines with J gene TRBJ2-1; maybe TRBD2 (6 bases). V was pared by 7 bases and J by 7 bases, with 14 bases between. Per the germline V gene, CDR1 is MNHNS and CDR2 is SASEGT. This CDR3 comprises 13 residues. CDR3 coding DNA: TGTGCCAGCATGAGGGACTTGCCAAATGAGCAGTTCTTC. It specifies CASMRDLPNEQFF.

The V and J genes are TRBV9 and TRBJ2-1; possible D gene TRBD2, 7 bases. V gave up 1 base and J gave up 8 bases, with 16 bases separating them. The V gene's germline CDR1 is SGDLS and CDR2 YYNGEE. The CDR3 extends over 15 amino acids. The DNA of the CDR3 is TGTGCCAGCAGCGTAAAGAGGGGGGGATTTGATGAGCAGTTCTTC. This sequence encodes CASSVKRGGFDEQFF.

This clonotype was counted between two and nine times. V is TRBV30 and J is TRBJ2-3; the match to TRBD2 covers 9 bases. Trimming at V came to 5 bases and at J to 1 base, leaving 10 bases not matched to a gene. CDR1 is GTSNPN, CDR2 SVGIG, per germline (reference sequence). The CDR3 totals 16 residues. The CDR3: CAWGALAGKGTDTQYF. The CDR3 DNA follows: TGTGCCTGGGGAGCCCTAGCGGGGAAAGGCACAGATACGCAGTATTTT.